These 19 T cell receptor beta chains came from one sample sequenced in a study of beta chain features in type 1 diabetes. The whole isolated RNA underwent reverse transcription, so sequencing captured expressed TCRB transcripts. The table came from immunoSEQ multiplex PCR; TCRdb's copy has only in-frame clones and leaves some out. The repertoire has hundreds of thousands of clones, more than 13% of them found once; the top ten carry 0.035% to 0.045%. Whole-study findings and limits: Among all four CD4+ subsets, Type 1 diabetes patients had TCRB CDR3s that were moderately but significantly shorter.

No antigen is known for these receptors. Sequencing used naive CD4+ T cells from blood. Receptors were obtained from a young man with type 1 diabetes.

The chain is built from TRBV9 and TRBJ2-7, with D possibly being TRBD1 (5 bases). Trimming pared 4 bases from V and 6 bases from J, leaving 17 bases between. The CDR3 loop spans 14 amino acids. From germline, CDR1 is SGDLS and CDR2 YYNGEE. CDR3 region: CASSPLKRGAEQYF. For the CDR3, the DNA is TGTGCCAGCAGCCCCTTGAAGCGTGGGGCCGAGCAGTACTTC.

On this clone itself: At one end, the junction sequence differs from germline, possibly due to a read error. The J gene is TRBJ1-3, the V gene TRBV7-9, with 7 bases that match TRBD1. Germline values: CDR1 SEHNR, CDR2 FQNEAQ (reference sequence). This CDR3 contains 12 residues. The CDR3 DNA follows: TGTGCCAGCAGCTCAATCCGACAGGGAAAGGATTTT. Its translation: CASSSIRQGKDF.

V usage is TRBV29-1 and J usage is TRBJ1-1; D unclear. The ends were cut back, 5 bases at V and 0 bases at J, with 10 bases in the middle. CDR3 length equals 13 residues. Germline CDR1 reads SQVTM; CDR2 reads ANQGSEA. The CDR3 loop reads CSVRATLNTEAFF. The CDR3 DNA is TGCAGCGTTAGGGCGACGCTGAACACTGAAGCTTTCTTT.

The chain couples TRBV7-2 to TRBJ2-2, with D possibly being TRBD1 (6 bases). V gave up 4 bases and J gave up 6 bases, with 9 bases separating them. The CDR3 has 13 residues. CDR1 and CDR2 (germline): SGHTA, FQGNSA. The CDR3 DNA reads as TGTGCCAGCAGCTCACAGGGACCCGGGGAGCTGTTTTTT. Translation gives CASSSQGPGELFF.

This clone was recorded a few times. V and J are TRBV30 and TRBJ1-5; no clear D gene. This CDR3 has 12 residues. Per the germline V gene, CDR1 is GTSNPN and CDR2 is SVGIG (reference sequence). V lost 0 bases to trimming and J lost 9 bases, with 9 bases between them. CDR3 bases: TGTGCCTGGAGTGTACTAGGGTGGCCCCAGCATTTT. Translation gives CAWSVLGWPQHF.

This clone turned up a few times. The CDR3 DNA is TGTGCCAGCAGTACCCCCGGGACAGGGGGCACTGAAGCTTTCTTT. This encodes CASSTPGTGGTEAFF. The rearrangement links TRBV25-1 to TRBJ1-1; 11 bases agree with TRBD1. Trimming at V came to 5 bases and at J to 4 bases, leaving 6 bases not matched to a gene. The CDR3 spans 15 residues. Germline CDR1 reads MGHDK; CDR2 reads SYGVNS.

This clone has a handful of counts. This chain links TRBV30 with TRBJ1-1; D perhaps matches TRBD1 (5 bases). Germline loops: CDR1 GTSNPN, CDR2 SVGIG (reference sequence). V shed 8 bases and J shed 1 base, with 14 bases lying between them. This CDR3 spans 13 amino acids. CDR3 region: CARETGPNTEAFF. DNA for the CDR3: TGTGCCCGGGAAACAGGCCCGAACACTGAAGCTTTCTTT. Looking up the rest from reference TRBV30 and TRBJ1-1 gives the full variable domain: SQTIHQWPATLVQPVGSPLSLECTVEGTSNPNLYWYRQAAGRGLQLLFYSVGIGQISSEVPQNLSASRPQDRQFILSSKKLLLSDSGFYLCARETGPNTEAFFGQGTRLTVV.

V is TRBV14 and J is TRBJ1-4; possibly TRBD1 for D (5 bases). The CDR3 is 15 amino acids. V shed 4 bases and J shed 8 bases, with 17 bases lying between them. CDR1 and CDR2 (germline): SGHDN, FVKESK. For the CDR3, the DNA is TGTGCCAGCAGCCCCGTTTTGGGGCTCGGAGAAAAACTGTTTTTT. Its translation: CASSPVLGLGEKLFF. Full variable domain (remainder filled in from reference TRBV14 and TRBJ1-4): EAGVTQFPSHSVIEKGQTVTLRCDPISGHDNLYWYRRVMGKEIKFLLHFVKESKQDESGMPNNRFLAERTGGTYSTLKVQPAELEDSGVYFCASSPVLGLGEKLFFGSGTQLSVL.

This clone appeared a few times. This specimen includes other DNA sequences encoding the same CDR3. The chain couples TRBV18 to TRBJ2-6; no clear D gene. Germline CDR1 KGHSH, CDR2 LQKENI. V dropped 3 bases and J dropped 2 bases, with 8 bases sitting between them. The CDR3 loop spans 15 amino acids. The CDR3 DNA follows: TGTGCCAGCTCACCGGCCGTGGCTGGGGCCAACGTCCTGACTTTC. It encodes CASSPAVAGANVLTF.

V is TRBV28 and J is TRBJ2-1; a possible D gene is TRBD2 (6 bases). The CDR3 is 16 residues long. From germline, CDR1 is MDHEN and CDR2 SYDVKM. Deletions cut 4 bases from V and 5 bases from J, with 18 bases between. CDR3 residues: CASSWGSGLRDNEQFF. The CDR3 region has the DNA TGTGCCAGCAGTTGGGGTAGCGGACTTCGGGACAATGAGCAGTTCTTC.

This clone was detected a few times. Other DNA sequences within the sample encode an identical CDR3. The V and J genes are TRBV7-2 and TRBJ1-3; D uncertain. This CDR3 is 12 amino acids long. The V gene lost 5 bases and the J gene lost 4 bases, with 6 bases spanning the gap. CDR1 and CDR2 from the germline V gene are SGHTA and FQGNSA. The CDR3 nucleotides are TGTGCCAGCAGCCCCCCCGGAAACACCATATATTTT. Protein: CASSPPGNTIYF.

This chain links TRBV27 with TRBJ2-7; 7 nucleotides agree with TRBD2. CDR1 and CDR2 from the germline V gene are MNHEY and SMNVEV (reference sequence). The CDR3 consists of 16 residues. After removal of 5 bases from V and 2 bases from J, the junction contained 12 bases not matched to a gene. The CDR3 DNA reads as TGTGCCAGCAGTCCCCAGGCAGCGGGGAGGCCCTACGAGCAGTACTTC. It specifies CASSPQAAGRPYEQYF.

The rearrangement links TRBV29-1 to TRBJ2-1, with 9 positions matching TRBD1. CDR3 length equals 14 residues. V dropped 6 bases and J dropped 4; count of bases not matched to a gene: 7. Germline loops: CDR1 SQVTM, CDR2 ANQGSEA. In DNA, the CDR3 is TGCAGCGTAGCCGGGACAGGGTATTACAATGAGCAGTTCTTC. This codes for CSVAGTGYYNEQFF.

This clone was detected only a few times. The rearrangement links TRBV29-1 to TRBJ2-1; D call uncertain. V was clipped by 6 bases and J by 4 bases, with 13 bases between them. Germline V gene data show CDR1 as SQVTM and CDR2 as ANQGSEA. The CDR3 loop spans 13 amino acids. Here the CDR3 DNA reads TGCAGCGTGAGAACAGACGTATACAATGAGCAGTTCTTC. This sequence encodes CSVRTDVYNEQFF.

The V gene is TRBV28, the J gene TRBJ2-1, with 8 bases that match TRBD1. The trim removed 5 bases at V and 7 bases at J, leaving 10 bases unmatched. There are 15 residues in the CDR3. CDR1 MDHEN and CDR2 SYDVKM come from the germline V gene. The CDR3: CASSRFGQGRNEQFF. CDR3 sequence (DNA): TGTGCCAGCAGTCGCTTCGGACAGGGAAGGAATGAGCAGTTCTTC.

This clone was counted between two and nine times. The chain employs TRBV19 and TRBJ2-7; D is unclear. The CDR3 contains 13 residues. Trimming stripped 4 bases from V and 3 bases from J, with 10 bases between. Germline CDR1 and CDR2: LNHDA and SQIVND (reference sequence). The chain's CDR3 is CASSTAGNYEQYF. The CDR3 nucleotides are TGTGCCAGTAGTACAGCAGGAAACTACGAGCAGTACTTC.

This clone was observed a handful of times. The V call is TRBV9, the J call TRBJ2-1; 13 bases are a match to TRBD2. V lost 4 bases and J lost 9; bases outside the gene matches: 10. CDR3 length equals 16 residues. The V gene's germline CDR1 is SGDLS and CDR2 YYNGEE. DNA of the CDR3: TGTGCCAGCAGCAAAGGGGGAGGGACTAGCGGGATTGAGCAGTTCTTC. This sequence encodes CASSKGGGTSGIEQFF.

This clone has more than one count but fewer than ten. This rearrangement joins TRBV30 to TRBJ1-3; D is uncertain. The CDR3 runs 14 residues. Germline CDR1 GTSNPN, CDR2 SVGIG (reference sequence). Trimming took 6 bases from V and 0 from J, leaving 12 bases between them. CDR3 nucleotides: TGTGCCTGTCCCTATACGGACTCTGGAAACACCATATATTTT. This encodes CACPYTDSGNTIYF.

The chain recombines TRBV28 with TRBJ2-3; TRBD1 might be the D (5 bases). Trimming removed 5 bases at V and 6 bases at J, with 12 bases between. The germline CDR1 and CDR2 sequences are MDHEN and SYDVKM. CDR3 size: 13 residues. CDR3 DNA sequence: TGTGCCAGCAGTGTAACAGGTAGCGATACGCAGTATTTT. This gives the protein CASSVTGSDTQYF.